These T cell receptor beta chains were read from a single sample in a study of cytomegalovirus exposure and HLA in healthy donors. Sequencing was performed with immunoSEQ multiplex PCR; in TCRdb, only in-frame clones are kept and a portion is missing. The sample yields under 200,000 clones, more than 75% seen once. Sequences were obtained from PBMCs. These receptors were obtained from a girl under 10 years old in good health and CMV-seropositive. Each CDR3 is given with its conserved first and last residue. The order of the fields is clone size, D gene, J gene, V gene, CDR3 protein, CDR3 DNA. D genes are given only for firm matches. Size tells how often a clone was seen (once, few, many) or the class of an expanded clone, and some rows leave it out.

>-|-|TRBJ2-5|TRBV7-6
CASSPDSRGYQETQYF
TGTGCCAGCAGTCCAGACTCGAGAGGGTACCAAGAGACCCAGTACTTC
>-|TRBD2|TRBJ2-2|TRBV13
CASNTEGLAGTGELFF
TGTGCCAGCAATACCGAGGGACTAGCGGGAACCGGGGAGCTGTTTTTT
>-|-|TRBJ1-1|TRBV5-4
CASSRGGGEAFF
TGTGCCAGCAGCCGCGGGGGCGGTGAAGCTTTCTTT
>-|TRBD1|TRBJ2-7|TRBV7-9
CASSLVGQGVTYEQYF
TGTGCCAGCAGCTTAGTAGGACAGGGGGTTACCTACGAGCAGTACTTC
>-|TRBD1|TRBJ1-5|TRBV7-6
CASSLEGTGNQPQHF
TGTGCCAGCAGCTTAGAAGGGACAGGTAATCAGCCCCAGCATTTT
>once|TRBD2|TRBJ2-1|TRBV4-1
CASTGAGGHYNEQFF
TGCGCCAGCACGGGAGCGGGAGGGCACTACAATGAGCAGTTCTTC
>-|-|TRBJ2-5|TRBV27
CASSRLLQETQYF
TGTGCCAGCAGTCGACTCCTACAAGAGACCCAGTACTTC
>-|-|TRBJ1-4|TRBV6-5
CASSYSGDPGRKLFF
TGTGCCAGCAGTTACTCAGGGGATCCAGGGCGAAAACTGTTTTTT
>-|TRBD2|TRBJ2-5|TRBV19
CATSSGSKETQYF
TGTGCCACTTCTAGCGGGTCCAAAGAGACCCAGTACTTC
>-|TRBD2|TRBJ2-3|TRBV5-4
CASSLKTSGRTDTQYF
TGTGCCAGCAGCTTGAAGACTAGCGGGAGGACAGATACGCAGTATTTT
>once|-|TRBJ2-3|TRBV15
CATGLEGRTDTQYF
TGTGCCACCGGGCTCGAGGGCCGCACAGATACGCAGTATTTT
>-|TRBD1|TRBJ2-5|TRBV30
CAWSPRTGEKQYF
TGTGCCTGGAGTCCTAGGACAGGGGAAAAGCAGTACTTC
>-|TRBD2|TRBJ2-2|TRBV30
CAWKSGGSGGELFF
TGTGCCTGGAAGTCGGGAGGGAGTGGCGGGGAGCTGTTTTTT
>-|-|TRBJ2-2|TRBV5-1
CASRRREITGELFF
TGCGCCAGCAGACGGCGGGAAATCACCGGGGAGCTGTTTTTT
>-|TRBD1|TRBJ1-4|TRBV28
CASSSGQGNEKLFF
TGTGCCAGCAGTTCGGGACAGGGGAACGAAAAACTGTTTTTT
>-|TRBD1|TRBJ2-1|TRBV18
CASSPGTGVNNEQFF
TGTGCCAGCTCGCCCGGGACAGGGGTCAACAATGAGCAGTTCTTC
>-|-|TRBJ1-1|TRBV7-8
CASSLPGMTEAFF
TGTGCCAGCAGCTTACCGGGAATGACTGAAGCTTTCTTT
>-|-|TRBJ2-7|TRBV7-3
CASSSFGSFTPYEQYF
TGTGCCAGCAGTTCGTTCGGGAGTTTCACCCCCTACGAGCAGTACTTC
>-|TRBD1|TRBJ1-2|TRBV5-1
CASRPGTGGSTIYGYTF
TGCGCCAGCAGGCCCGGGACAGGGGGATCCACTATTTATGGCTACACCTTC
>-|TRBD1|TRBJ1-5|TRBV15
CATSRGNRDRQPQHF
TGTGCCACCAGCAGGGGTAACAGGGACAGACAGCCCCAGCATTTT
>-|-|TRBJ1-4|TRBV21-1
CASSNKMSGVGAEKLFF
TGTGCCAGCAGCAACAAAATGTCAGGGGTCGGGGCCGAAAAACTGTTTTTT
>-|TRBD1|TRBJ1-4|TRBV28
CASSLMPRRDRRGEWEKLFF
TGTGCCAGCAGTTTGATGCCACGCCGGGACAGGCGGGGTGAGTGGGAAAAACTGTTTTTT
>-|TRBD1|TRBJ1-5|TRBV5-1
CASSPPRDRGREFNQPQHF
TGCGCCAGCAGCCCCCCCCGGGACAGGGGGCGCGAATTCAATCAGCCCCAGCATTTT
>-|-|TRBJ2-7|TRBV2
CASSLLGGFVNEQYF
TGTGCCAGCAGCCTCCTGGGGGGATTTGTCAACGAGCAGTACTTC
>-|-|TRBJ2-1|TRBV30
CAWSLSGLNPNEQFF
TGTGCCTGGTCCCTGTCAGGGTTAAACCCCAATGAGCAGTTCTTC
>-|-|TRBJ2-5|TRBV4-1
CASFTSEETQYF
TGCGCCAGCTTCACCTCGGAAGAGACCCAGTACTTC